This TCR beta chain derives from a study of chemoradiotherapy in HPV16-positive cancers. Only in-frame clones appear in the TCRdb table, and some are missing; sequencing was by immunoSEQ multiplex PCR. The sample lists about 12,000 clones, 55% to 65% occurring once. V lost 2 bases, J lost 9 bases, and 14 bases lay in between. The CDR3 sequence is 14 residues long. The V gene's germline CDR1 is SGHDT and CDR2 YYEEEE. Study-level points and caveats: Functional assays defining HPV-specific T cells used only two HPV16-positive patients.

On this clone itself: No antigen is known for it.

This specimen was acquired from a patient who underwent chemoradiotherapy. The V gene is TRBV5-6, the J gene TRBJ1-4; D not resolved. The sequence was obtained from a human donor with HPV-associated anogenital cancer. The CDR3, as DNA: TGTGCCAGCAGCTTTAGCCCCCAGGTGAAAAAACTGTTTTTT. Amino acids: CASSFSPQVKKLFF.